The 2 T cell receptor beta chains in this list originate from one sample, sequenced in a study of T cell responses to AZD1222 COVID-19 vaccine. Repertoires were generated with immunoSEQ multiplex PCR, while TCRdb's copy carries only in-frame clones and drops some. The sample lists approximately 70,000 clones; approximately 90% were seen once. The specimen comprised peripheral blood, sampled on day 0 of AZD1222 vaccination. Receptors were obtained from an adult in good health.

V and J are TRBV19 and TRBJ1-2, with D maybe TRBD1 (5 bases). The CDR3 is 13 residues long. The V gene lost 5 bases and the J gene lost 1 base, with 8 bases spanning the gap. From germline, CDR1 is LNHDA and CDR2 SQIVND (reference sequence). The CDR3 spells CASSPTDNYGYTF. The CDR3, as DNA: TGTGCCAGTAGTCCGACAGATAACTATGGCTACACCTTC.

This clone was detected only a few times. The chain links TRBV30 to TRBJ1-2; TRBD1 matches at 9 bases. The germline V gene has CDR1 GTSNPN and CDR2 SVGIG (reference sequence). The CDR3 spans 14 residues. V gave up 4 bases and J gave up 3 bases; unmatched junction bases: 6. CDR3 in amino acids: CAWTGQGPYYGYTF. The DNA for the CDR3 is TGTGCCTGGACCGGACAGGGGCCATACTATGGCTACACCTTC.